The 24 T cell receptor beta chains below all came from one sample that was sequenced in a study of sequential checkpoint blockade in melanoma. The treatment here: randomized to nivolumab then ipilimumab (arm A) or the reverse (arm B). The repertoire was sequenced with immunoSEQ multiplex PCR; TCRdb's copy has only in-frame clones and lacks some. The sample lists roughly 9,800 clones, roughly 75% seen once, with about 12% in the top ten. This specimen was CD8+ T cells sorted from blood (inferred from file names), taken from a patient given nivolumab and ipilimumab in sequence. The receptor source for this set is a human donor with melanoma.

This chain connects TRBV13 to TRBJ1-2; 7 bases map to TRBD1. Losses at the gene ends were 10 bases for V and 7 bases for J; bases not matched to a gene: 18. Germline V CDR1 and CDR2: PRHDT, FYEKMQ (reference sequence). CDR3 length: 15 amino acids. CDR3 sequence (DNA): TGTGCCACCCAAGCCCGGGACAGCCCGGCGGGTGGCTACACCTTC. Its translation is CATQARDSPAGGYTF.

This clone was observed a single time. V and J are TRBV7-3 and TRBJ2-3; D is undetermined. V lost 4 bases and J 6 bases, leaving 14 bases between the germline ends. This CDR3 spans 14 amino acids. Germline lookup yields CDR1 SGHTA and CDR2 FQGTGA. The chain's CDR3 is CASSSPLSPDTQYF. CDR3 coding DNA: TGTGCCAGCAGCTCCCCTTTGTCCCCGGATACGCAGTATTTT.

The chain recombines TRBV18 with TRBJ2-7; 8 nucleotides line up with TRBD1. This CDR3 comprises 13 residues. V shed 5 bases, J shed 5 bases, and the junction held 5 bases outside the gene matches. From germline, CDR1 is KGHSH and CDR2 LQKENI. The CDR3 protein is CASSSPDRDEQYF. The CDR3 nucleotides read TGTGCCAGCTCATCCCCGGACAGGGACGAGCAGTACTTC.

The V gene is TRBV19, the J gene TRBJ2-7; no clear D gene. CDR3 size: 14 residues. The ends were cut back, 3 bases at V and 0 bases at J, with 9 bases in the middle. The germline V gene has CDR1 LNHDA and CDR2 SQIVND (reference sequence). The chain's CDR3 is CASSITEFSYEQYF. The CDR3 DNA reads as TGTGCCAGTAGTATTACAGAGTTCTCCTACGAGCAGTACTTC.

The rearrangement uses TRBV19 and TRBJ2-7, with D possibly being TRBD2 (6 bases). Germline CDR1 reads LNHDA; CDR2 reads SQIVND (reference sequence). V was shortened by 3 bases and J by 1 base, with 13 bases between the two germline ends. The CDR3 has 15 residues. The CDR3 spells CASSIWRDGSYEQYF. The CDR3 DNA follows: TGTGCCAGTAGTATTTGGCGGGACGGATCCTACGAGCAGTACTTC.

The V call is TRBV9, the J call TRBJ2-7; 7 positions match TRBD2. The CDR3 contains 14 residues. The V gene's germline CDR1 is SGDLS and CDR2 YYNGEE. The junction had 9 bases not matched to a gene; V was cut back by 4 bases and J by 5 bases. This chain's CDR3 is CASSQSGKLDEQYF. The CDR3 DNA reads TGTGCCAGCAGCCAGAGCGGGAAACTGGACGAGCAGTACTTC.

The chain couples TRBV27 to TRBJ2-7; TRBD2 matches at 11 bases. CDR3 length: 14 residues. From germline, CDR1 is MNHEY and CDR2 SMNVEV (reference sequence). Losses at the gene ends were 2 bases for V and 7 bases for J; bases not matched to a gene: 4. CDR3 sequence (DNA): TGTGCCAGCAGTTTAGTAGCGGGAGGGCTGGAGCAGTACTTC. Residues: CASSLVAGGLEQYF.

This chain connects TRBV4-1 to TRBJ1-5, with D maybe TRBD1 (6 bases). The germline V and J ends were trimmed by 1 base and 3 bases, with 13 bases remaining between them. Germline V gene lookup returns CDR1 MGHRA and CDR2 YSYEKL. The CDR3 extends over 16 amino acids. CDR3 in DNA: TGCGCCAGCAGCCAAGCGACAGGACTCGACAATCAGCCCCAGCATTTT. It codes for CASSQATGLDNQPQHF.

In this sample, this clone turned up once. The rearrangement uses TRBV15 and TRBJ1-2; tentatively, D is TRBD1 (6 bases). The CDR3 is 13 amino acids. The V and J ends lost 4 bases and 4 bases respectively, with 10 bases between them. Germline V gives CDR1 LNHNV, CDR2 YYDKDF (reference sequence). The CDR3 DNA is TGTGCCACCAGCAATGGACAGTTCTATGGCTACACCTTC. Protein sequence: CATSNGQFYGYTF.

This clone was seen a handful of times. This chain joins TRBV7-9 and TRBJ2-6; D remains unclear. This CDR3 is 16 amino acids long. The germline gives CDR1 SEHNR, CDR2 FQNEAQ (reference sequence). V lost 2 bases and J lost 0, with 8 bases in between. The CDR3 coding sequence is TGTGCCAGCAGCTTACCAGATCACTCTGGGGCCAACGTCCTGACTTTC. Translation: CASSLPDHSGANVLTF.

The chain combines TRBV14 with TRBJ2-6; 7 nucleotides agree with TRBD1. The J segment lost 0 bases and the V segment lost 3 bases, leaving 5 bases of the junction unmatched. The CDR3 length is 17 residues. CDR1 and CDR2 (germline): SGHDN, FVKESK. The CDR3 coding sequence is TGTGCCAGCAGCCACGGACAGGTCCCCTCTGGGGCCAACGTCCTGACTTTC. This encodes CASSHGQVPSGANVLTF.

The CDR3 DNA is TGCGCCAGCAGCCATGGACAGGTTAGCTCCTACGAGCAGTACTTC. Translated, it gives CASSHGQVSSYEQYF. J is TRBJ2-7 and V is TRBV4-1; TRBD1 matches 7 bases. From germline, CDR1 is MGHRA and CDR2 YSYEKL. Losses at the gene ends were 3 bases for V and 0 bases for J; bases not matched to a gene: 5. This CDR3 is 15 amino acids long.

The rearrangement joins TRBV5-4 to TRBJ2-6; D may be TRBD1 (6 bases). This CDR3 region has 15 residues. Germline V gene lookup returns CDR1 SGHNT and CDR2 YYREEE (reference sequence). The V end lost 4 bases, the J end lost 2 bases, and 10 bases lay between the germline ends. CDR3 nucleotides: TGTGCCAGCAGCCACACAGGGACTGGGGCCAACGTCCTGACTTTC. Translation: CASSHTGTGANVLTF.

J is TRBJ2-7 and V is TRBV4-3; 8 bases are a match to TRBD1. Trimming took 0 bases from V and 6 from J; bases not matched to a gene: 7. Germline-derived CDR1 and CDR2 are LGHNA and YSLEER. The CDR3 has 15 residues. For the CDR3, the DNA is TGCGCCAGCAGCCAAGAGGACAGGGTGAGCGGCGAGCAGTACTTC. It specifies CASSQEDRVSGEQYF.

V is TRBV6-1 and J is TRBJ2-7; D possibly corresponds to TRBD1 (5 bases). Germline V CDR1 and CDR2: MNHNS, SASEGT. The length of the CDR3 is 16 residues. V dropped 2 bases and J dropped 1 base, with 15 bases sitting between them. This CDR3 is CASSEQGSFLSYEQYF. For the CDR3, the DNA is TGTGCCAGCAGTGAACAGGGCAGCTTTTTATCCTACGAGCAGTACTTC.

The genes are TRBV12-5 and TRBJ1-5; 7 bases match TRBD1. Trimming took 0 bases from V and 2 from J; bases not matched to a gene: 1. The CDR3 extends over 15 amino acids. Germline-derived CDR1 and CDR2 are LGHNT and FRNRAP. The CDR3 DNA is TGTGCTAGTGGTTTGGTTGGACAGGGCAATCAGCCCCAGCATTTT. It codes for CASGLVGQGNQPQHF. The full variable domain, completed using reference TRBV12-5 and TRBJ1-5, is DARVTQTPRHKVTEMGQEVTMRCQPILGHNTVFWYRQTMMQGLELLAYFRNRAPLDDSGMPKDRFSAEMPDATLATLKIQPSEPRDSAVYFCASGLVGQGNQPQHFGDGTRLSIL.

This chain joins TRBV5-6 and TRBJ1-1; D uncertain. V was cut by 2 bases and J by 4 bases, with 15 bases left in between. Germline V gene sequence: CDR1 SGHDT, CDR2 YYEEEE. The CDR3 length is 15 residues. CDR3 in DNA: TGTGCCAGCAGCTTCGGCTACGGCGCAGGCACTGAAGCTTTCTTT. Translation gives CASSFGYGAGTEAFF.

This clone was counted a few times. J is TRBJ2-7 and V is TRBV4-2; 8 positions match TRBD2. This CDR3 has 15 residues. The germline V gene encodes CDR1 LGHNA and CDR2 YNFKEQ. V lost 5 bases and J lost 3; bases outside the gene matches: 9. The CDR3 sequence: CASSKTAGEGYEQYF. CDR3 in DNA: TGTGCCAGCAGCAAGACAGCGGGAGAGGGCTACGAGCAGTACTTC.

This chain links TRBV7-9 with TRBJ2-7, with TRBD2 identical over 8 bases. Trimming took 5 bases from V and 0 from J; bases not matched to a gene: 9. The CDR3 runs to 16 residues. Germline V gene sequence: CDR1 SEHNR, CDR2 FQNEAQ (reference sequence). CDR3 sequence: CASSKSGSGPSYEQYF. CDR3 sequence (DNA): TGTGCCAGCAGCAAAAGCGGGAGTGGTCCCTCCTACGAGCAGTACTTC.

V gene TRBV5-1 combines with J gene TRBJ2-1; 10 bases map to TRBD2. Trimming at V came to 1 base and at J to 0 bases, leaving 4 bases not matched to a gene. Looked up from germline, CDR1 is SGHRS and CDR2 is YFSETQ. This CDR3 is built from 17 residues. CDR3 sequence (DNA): TGCGCCAGCAGCTTGACAGGACTAGCGGACTCCTACAATGAGCAGTTCTTC. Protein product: CASSLTGLADSYNEQFF.

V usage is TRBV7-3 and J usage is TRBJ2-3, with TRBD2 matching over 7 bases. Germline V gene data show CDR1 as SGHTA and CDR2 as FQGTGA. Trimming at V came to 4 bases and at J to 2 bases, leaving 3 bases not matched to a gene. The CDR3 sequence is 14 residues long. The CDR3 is CASSSGLDTDTQYF. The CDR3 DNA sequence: TGTGCCAGCAGCTCCGGACTAGACACAGATACGCAGTATTTT. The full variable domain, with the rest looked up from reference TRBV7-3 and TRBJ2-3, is GAGVSQTPSNKVTEKGKYVELRCDPISGHTALYWYRQSLGQGPEFLIYFQGTGAADDSGLPNDRFFAVRPEGSVSTLKIQRTERGDSAVYLCASSSGLDTDTQYFGPGTRLTVL.

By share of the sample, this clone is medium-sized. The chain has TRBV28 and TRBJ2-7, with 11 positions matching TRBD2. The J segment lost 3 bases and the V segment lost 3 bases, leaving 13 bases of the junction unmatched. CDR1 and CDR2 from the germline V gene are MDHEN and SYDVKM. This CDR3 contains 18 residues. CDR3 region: CASSFPPPGTSGHYEQYF. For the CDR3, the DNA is TGTGCCAGCAGTTTTCCCCCCCCCGGGACTAGCGGCCACTACGAGCAGTACTTC. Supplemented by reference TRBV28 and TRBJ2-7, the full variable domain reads DVKVTQSSRYLVKRTGEKVFLECVQDMDHENMFWYRQDPGLGLRLIYFSYDVKMKEKGDIPEGYSVSREKKERFSLILESASTNQTSMYLCASSFPPPGTSGHYEQYFGPGTRLTVT.

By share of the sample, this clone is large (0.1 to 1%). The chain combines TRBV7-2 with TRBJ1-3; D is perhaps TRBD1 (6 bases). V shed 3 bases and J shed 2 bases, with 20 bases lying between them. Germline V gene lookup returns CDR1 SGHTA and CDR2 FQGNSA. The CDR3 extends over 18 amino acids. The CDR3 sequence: CASSLPFTLWTAGNTIYF. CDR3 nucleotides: TGTGCCAGCAGCTTGCCCTTTACTCTCTGGACAGCTGGAAACACCATATATTTT.

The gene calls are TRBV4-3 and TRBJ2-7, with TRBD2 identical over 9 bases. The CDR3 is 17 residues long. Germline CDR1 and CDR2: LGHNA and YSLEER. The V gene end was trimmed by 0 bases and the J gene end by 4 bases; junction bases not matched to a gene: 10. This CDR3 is CASSQDRGASGVYEQYF. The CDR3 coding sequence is TGCGCCAGCAGCCAAGATCGCGGCGCTAGCGGGGTTTACGAGCAGTACTTC.